This TCR beta chain originates from a study of T cells after yellow fever vaccination. V shed 5 bases and J shed 4 bases, with 15 bases lying between them. The CDR3 runs to 14 residues. Germline V gene sequence: CDR1 SGHVS, CDR2 FQNEAQ. Generation of TCR cDNA used 5'RACE template switching (which added a universal primer site and UMIs). From the 5' RACE reads, TCRdb called clonotypes with MiXCR, one entry per CDR3 protein. The sample lists a few hundred thousand distinct CDR3 sequences, about 4% occurring once. Whole-study results and caveats: Among primary-vaccination clones, most reappeared after the booster, at approximately 97% for CD4 and roughly 88% for CD8. The secondary response showed a weaker magnitude and a faster peak, day 5 versus 15.

In this sample, this clonotype turned up many times. The antigen remains unidentified. The chain uses TRBV7-8 and TRBJ2-7; D might be TRBD1 (5 bases). This TCR was sampled from a man younger than 30 who received the YFV17D yellow fever vaccine. Specimen: PBMCs, collected 5 days after the yellow fever booster vaccination. The CDR3 nucleotides read TGTGCCAGCAGCCCGGGCGACAGACAATACGAGCAGTACTTC. Translation: CASSPGDRQYEQYF.